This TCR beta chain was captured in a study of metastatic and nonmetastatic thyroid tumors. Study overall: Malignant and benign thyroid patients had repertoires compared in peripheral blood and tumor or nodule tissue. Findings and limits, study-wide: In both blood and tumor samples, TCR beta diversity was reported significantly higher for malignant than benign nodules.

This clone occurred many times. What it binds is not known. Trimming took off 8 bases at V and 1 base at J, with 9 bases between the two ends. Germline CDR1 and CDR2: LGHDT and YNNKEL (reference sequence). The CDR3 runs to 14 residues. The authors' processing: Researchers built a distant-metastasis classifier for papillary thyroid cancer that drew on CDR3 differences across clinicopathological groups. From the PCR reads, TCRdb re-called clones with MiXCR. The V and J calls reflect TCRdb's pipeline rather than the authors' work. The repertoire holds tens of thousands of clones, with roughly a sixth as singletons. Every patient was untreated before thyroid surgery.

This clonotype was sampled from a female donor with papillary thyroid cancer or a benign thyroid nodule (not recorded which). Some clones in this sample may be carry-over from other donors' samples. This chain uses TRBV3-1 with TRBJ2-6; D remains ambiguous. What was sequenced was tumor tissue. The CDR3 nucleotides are TGTGCCAGCGGGGTAGGTTCTGGGGCCAACGTCCTGACTTTC. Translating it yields CASGVGSGANVLTF.